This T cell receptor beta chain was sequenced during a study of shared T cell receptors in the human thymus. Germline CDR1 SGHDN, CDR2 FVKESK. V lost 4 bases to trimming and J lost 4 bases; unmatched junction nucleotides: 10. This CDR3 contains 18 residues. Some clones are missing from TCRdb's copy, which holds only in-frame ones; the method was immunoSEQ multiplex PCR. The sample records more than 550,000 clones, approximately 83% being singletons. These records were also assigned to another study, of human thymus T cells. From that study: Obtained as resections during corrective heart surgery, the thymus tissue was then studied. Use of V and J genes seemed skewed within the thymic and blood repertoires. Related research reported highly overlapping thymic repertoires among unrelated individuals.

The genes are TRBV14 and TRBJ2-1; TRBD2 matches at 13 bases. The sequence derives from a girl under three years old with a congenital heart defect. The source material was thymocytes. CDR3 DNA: TGTGCCAGCAGCCTTCGGACTAGCGGGAGAATTTATTACAATGAGCAGTTCTTC. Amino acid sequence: CASSLRTSGRIYYNEQFF.